The 18 T cell receptor beta chains below all came from one sample that was sequenced in a study of blood T cell repertoires in COVID-19. TCRdb keeps only in-frame clones here, not all; method: immunoSEQ multiplex PCR. The data show about 360,000 clones, 70% to 90% seen once. The sample comprised peripheral blood. These receptors came from a human donor in a cohort sampled during active COVID-19.

The chain employs TRBV2 and TRBJ2-7, with 7 bases lining up with TRBD2. Per the germline V gene, CDR1 is SNHLY and CDR2 is FYNNEI. The V segment lost 7 bases and the J segment 4 bases; nucleotides outside the gene matches: 7. The CDR3 loop spans 13 amino acids. The CDR3 reads CASKAGVSYEQYF. CDR3 sequence (DNA): TGTGCCAGCAAGGCGGGAGTGTCGTACGAGCAGTACTTC.

The chain joins TRBV5-4 to TRBJ2-2; possible D gene TRBD2, 7 bases. Trimming stripped 4 bases from V and 6 bases from J, with 19 bases between. The germline gives CDR1 SGHNT, CDR2 YYREEE (reference sequence). The CDR3 is 16 amino acids. For the CDR3, the DNA is TGTGCCAGCAGCCCCAAGGGGGGGAGGGCCCCCGGGGAGCTGTTTTTT. This codes for CASSPKGGRAPGELFF.

The V gene is TRBV5-1, the J gene TRBJ2-1; D possibly corresponds to TRBD2 (6 bases). Trimming shortened V by 1 base and J by 6 bases, and 14 bases separated the two germline ends. The CDR3 spans 15 residues. Germline V lookup: CDR1 SGHRS, CDR2 YFSETQ. The CDR3 loop is CASSLNLGGVNEQFF. DNA for the CDR3: TGCGCCAGCAGCTTGAACCTGGGGGGTGTCAATGAGCAGTTCTTC. Together with reference TRBV5-1 and TRBJ2-1, the CDR3 gives the full variable domain: KAGVTQTPRYLIKTRGQQVTLSCSPISGHRSVSWYQQTPGQGLQFLFEYFSETQRNKGNFPGRFSGRQFSNSRSEMNVSTLELGDSALYLCASSLNLGGVNEQFFGPGTRLTVL.

The rearrangement joins TRBV19 to TRBJ1-4; a weak D match, TRBD1 (6 bases). Looked up from germline, CDR1 is LNHDA and CDR2 is SQIVND (reference sequence). This CDR3 has 14 amino acids. Between the trimmed V and J ends, which lost 9 bases and 2 bases, there was a span of 13 bases. The CDR3 sequence is CASCPGQTNEKLFF. The CDR3 DNA sequence: TGTGCCAGCTGCCCAGGACAGACTAATGAAAAACTGTTTTTT.

The chain employs TRBV28 and TRBJ2-5, with a possible D match to TRBD2 (5 bases). Germline CDR1 reads MDHEN; CDR2 reads SYDVKM. Trimming stripped 6 bases from V and 5 bases from J, with 22 bases between. The CDR3 covers 16 residues. The CDR3 nucleotides read TGTGCCAGCAGCCAATCCTTAGCGAACGTTCTGGAGACCCAGTACTTC. Amino acid sequence: CASSQSLANVLETQYF. The variable domain in full, with the rest retrieved from reference TRBV28 and TRBJ2-5, is DVKVTQSSRYLVKRTGEKVFLECVQDMDHENMFWYRQDPGLGLRLIYFSYDVKMKEKGDIPEGYSVSREKKERFSLILESASTNQTSMYLCASSQSLANVLETQYFGPGTRLLVL.

This chain links TRBV19 with TRBJ2-1; 9 bases agree with TRBD2. The germline V gene has CDR1 LNHDA and CDR2 SQIVND (reference sequence). The junction had 5 bases not matched to a gene; V was cut back by 8 bases and J by 0 bases. The CDR3 length is 15 residues. The CDR3 reads CASQLAGNSYNEQFF. Here the CDR3 DNA reads TGTGCCAGTCAGCTAGCGGGGAACTCCTACAATGAGCAGTTCTTC.

J is TRBJ2-5 and V is TRBV6-5; maybe TRBD1 (6 bases). Germline V gene data show CDR1 as MNHEY and CDR2 as SVGAGI. V shed 6 bases and J shed 0 bases, with 14 bases lying between them. The CDR3 is made up of 15 amino acids. The DNA for the CDR3 is TGTGCCAGCAGCCCGGACAGCGACTACCAAGAGACCCAGTACTTC. This translates into CASSPDSDYQETQYF.

The chain uses TRBV27 and TRBJ2-6; D perhaps matches TRBD2 (5 bases). The V end lost 0 bases, the J end lost 1 base, and 16 bases lay between the germline ends. The CDR3 spans 19 residues. CDR1 MNHEY and CDR2 SMNVEV come from the germline V gene (reference sequence). In nucleotides, the CDR3 is TGTGCCAGCAGTTTATCGAAGGTAGCGCCTACATCTGGGGCCAACGTCCTGACTTTC. Protein sequence: CASSLSKVAPTSGANVLTF. Variable domain in full (rest from reference TRBV27 and TRBJ2-6): EAQVTQNPRYLITVTGKKLTVTCSQNMNHEYMSWYRQDPGLGLRQIYYSMNVEVTDKGDVPEGYKVSRKEKRNFPLILESPSPNQTSLYFCASSLSKVAPTSGANVLTFGAGSRLTVL.

This chain connects TRBV4-1 to TRBJ2-1, with D hard to call. Trimming cost V 1 base and J 8 bases, with 15 bases left between them. This CDR3 spans 15 amino acids. Per the germline V gene, CDR1 is MGHRA and CDR2 is YSYEKL. As DNA, the CDR3 is TGCGCCAGCAGCCAAGTTACAGTCGTAGTCGATGAGCAGTTCTTC. Its protein product is CASSQVTVVVDEQFF.

The chain has TRBV9 and TRBJ1-3; D unresolved. This CDR3 spans 17 amino acids. Trimming shortened V by 0 bases and J by 2 bases, and 15 bases separated the two germline ends. The germline gives CDR1 SGDLS, CDR2 YYNGEE. The CDR3 region has the DNA TGTGCCAGCAGCGTAGAGCAACTGCCACAGCCTGGAAACACCATATATTTT. Translation gives CASSVEQLPQPGNTIYF.

This clone showed up just a few times. CDR3 protein: CASSEGLYQPQHF. CDR3 sequence (DNA): TGTGCCAGCAGCGAGGGACTCTATCAGCCCCAGCATTTT. The rearrangement joins TRBV9 to TRBJ1-5; TRBD1 might be the D (5 bases). Trimming stripped 3 bases from V and 5 bases from J, with 9 bases between. Germline lookup yields CDR1 SGDLS and CDR2 YYNGEE. The CDR3 contains 13 residues.

This clone was seen just once. This chain links TRBV12-3 or TRBV12-4 with TRBJ1-5; a weak D match, TRBD1 (5 bases). Trimming cost V 8 bases and J 7 bases, with 15 bases left between them. The CDR3 extends over 13 amino acids. The CDR3 coding sequence is TGTGCCAGCCAGACGGAGGGGTCGCAGCCCCAGCATTTT. This encodes CASQTEGSQPQHF.

V gene TRBV10-3 combines with J gene TRBJ2-2, with 8 bases fitting TRBD1. The CDR3 sequence is 17 residues long. CDR1 ENHRY and CDR2 SYGVKD come from the germline V gene. The junction had 3 bases not matched to a gene; V was cut back by 0 bases and J by 0 bases. CDR3 sequence reads: CAISESPGGANTGELFF. Written as DNA, the CDR3 is TGTGCCATCAGTGAGTCGCCAGGGGGCGCGAACACCGGGGAGCTGTTTTTT.

This clone was seen once. The V call is TRBV27, the J call TRBJ1-2; weak D call: TRBD1 (6 bases). The V end was cut by 2 bases, the J end by 2 bases, with 12 bases between. In germline, CDR1 is MNHEY, CDR2 SMNVEV (reference sequence). The CDR3 covers 15 residues. The CDR3 sequence: CASSLVGGQNYGYTF. Written as DNA, the CDR3 is TGTGCCAGCAGTTTAGTGGGGGGGCAGAACTATGGCTACACCTTC.

This chain joins TRBV5-1 and TRBJ2-1, with 11 bases fitting TRBD2. CDR1 is SGHRS and CDR2 is YFSETQ in the germline V gene. There are 19 residues in the CDR3. Trimming cost V 0 bases and J 4 bases; bases outside gene matches: 12. CDR3: CASSLDPLAGVSAYNEQFF. As DNA, the CDR3 is TGCGCCAGCAGCTTGGATCCACTAGCGGGAGTATCGGCTTACAATGAGCAGTTCTTC. The full variable domain, its missing parts supplied by reference TRBV5-1 and TRBJ2-1, is KAGVTQTPRYLIKTRGQQVTLSCSPISGHRSVSWYQQTPGQGLQFLFEYFSETQRNKGNFPGRFSGRQFSNSRSEMNVSTLELGDSALYLCASSLDPLAGVSAYNEQFFGPGTRLTVL.

The chain employs TRBV4-2 and TRBJ2-5; maybe TRBD1 (5 bases). This CDR3 is 16 amino acids long. The V gene's germline CDR1 is LGHNA and CDR2 YNFKEQ. V was clipped by 4 bases and J by 5 bases, with 20 bases between them. CDR3 amino acids: CASSREWTSPRETQYF. CDR3 sequence (DNA): TGTGCCAGCAGCCGCGAATGGACATCCCCCCGGGAGACCCAGTACTTC.

The rearrangement joins TRBV5-1 to TRBJ2-2; D remains unclear. V was pared by 0 bases and J by 4 bases, with 13 bases between. Germline CDR1 SGHRS, CDR2 YFSETQ. The CDR3 spans 16 residues. CDR3 amino acids: CASSLVVGAGTGELFF. The CDR3, as DNA: TGCGCCAGCAGCTTGGTAGTGGGTGCAGGCACCGGGGAGCTGTTTTTT.

The chain links TRBV30 to TRBJ1-4; perhaps TRBD1 as D (5 bases). Deletions cut 0 bases from V and 9 bases from J, with 14 bases between. Germline CDR1 and CDR2: GTSNPN and SVGIG (reference sequence). This CDR3 has 14 residues. The CDR3 sequence is CAWSVGQGGKKLFF. The CDR3 DNA reads TGTGCCTGGAGTGTAGGCCAGGGAGGCAAAAAACTGTTTTTT.